This T cell receptor (beta chain) came from a study of cytomegalovirus exposure and HLA in healthy donors (dated by TCRdb to between 2016 and 2019). Background on the whole study: According to an earlier analysis of around 600 of the donors, about 179 million T cells yielded 117 million unique TCR beta sequences and more than 250 Gb of sequence data. Roughly 300 gigabases of sequencing data and around 80 million unique TCR sequences made up an early release that covered several hundred HLA-typed donors. Of the 350 to 450 genotyped donors, about 80% fell in the genetic ancestry cluster associated with self-reported Caucasian donors. The study was designed to test whether signatures of past pathogen exposure could be identified by cataloging public T cell receptors. Using immunosequencing, the study profiled T cell repertoires from roughly 650 subjects and related those repertoires to cytomegalovirus serostatus. A separate validation cohort of approximately 130 different subjects was used in addition to the approximately 700-subject first cohort. To predict cytomegalovirus infection status, the study combined high-throughput TCR immunosequencing, statistical association of individual TCRs with disease status, and machine learning. To study patterns of TCR occurrence, a later analysis re-analyzed previously published TCR beta repertoires from 666 donors and added high-resolution HLA genotyping. In the later analysis, no new phenotypic data were used to find candidate immune exposures; instead, reliance was placed on TCR beta sequences and their occurrence across donors. In an earlier analysis of around 540 of the donors, high-throughput TCR beta sequencing was used to judge whether each TCR beta V gene segment behaved as functional or pseudogenic. Donor age, sex, ethnicity and CMV serostatus were collected together with the repertoire data. A later genetic analysis used genome-wide SNP genotypes for about 60% of the roughly 670 donors, treating that subset as a discovery cohort. Every discovery cohort repertoire had been produced on one sequencing platform. Class I and class II HLA loci were covered by the typing at four-digit resolution. Typing coverage differed by locus: A, B, C, DRB1 and DQB1 were typed in roughly 620-640 donors, DQA1 in 500 to 550, DPA1 in 600 to 610, and DPB1 in 400 to 480. Because of strong linkage in the cohort, a handful of DR-DQ haplotypes were treated as single units for association and clustering. Across approximately 400 genotyped donors of the cohort, an average of about 200,000 unique TCR beta nucleotide sequences per donor were sequenced, and roughly 20% of those sequences were non-productive.

Libraries were made using the immunoSEQ multiplex PCR assay. The multiplex PCR relied on a mix of 60 forward primers for TCR Vbeta segments and 13 reverse primers for TCR Jbeta segments. Amplification of the CDR3 region of rearranged TCR beta genes was performed with a multiplex PCR assay on genomic DNA. The amplified TCR beta libraries were sequenced on the Illumina HiSeq System as 87-base-pair reads. Under the source paper's analysis protocol: A later analysis tallied around 80 million unique TCR beta chains across the 660 or so repertoires, and approximately 9.9 million of those chains were shared by two or more donors. To remove PCR and sequencing errors, raw reads were error-corrected and collapsed into unique sequences using a nearest-neighbor algorithm that merged closely related sequences. CDR3 sequences were aligned to IMGT reference sequences to assign V, D and J gene segments. Each retained sequence needed at least a six-nucleotide match to both a V gene segment and a J gene segment. A rearrangement was called productive if the CDR3 had no stop codons and remained in frame with V and J, and every other rearrangement was called non-productive. Following IMGT convention, CDR3 was defined as the stretch from the second conserved V-encoded cysteine up to the conserved J-encoded phenylalanine. The earlier analysis of about 590 of the donors excluded sequences that lacked an unambiguous match to a single V gene segment. In an earlier analysis of some 590 of the donors, a V segment was called functional when productive rearrangements were above 56.7%, and segregating when the standard deviation between donors exceeded 5%. A statistical classification framework was built to diagnose cytomegalovirus status from the catalog of TCR beta chain sequences. In a later analysis, TCR nucleotide sequences were compared against IMGT/GENE-DB human TR gene sequences so that V and J genes could be assigned. The TCRdist pipeline was used in a later analysis to assign CDR3 sequences and most-parsimonious VDJ recombination scenarios. A later analysis defined each TCR beta chain by its CDR3 amino acid sequence plus V-gene family, and excluded reads lacking a unique V-gene family. A later analysis removed 500 to 600 highly shared, low-generation-probability nucleotide sequences to deal with suspected cross-contamination and a sequencing artifact. In a later analysis, a clonal expansion index was calculated for each public chain from normalized within-repertoire ranks of inferred template counts. In a later analysis, generation probabilities were computed with a VDJ recombination model fitted to out-of-frame rearrangements, and the resulting probabilities were checked against IGoR. In a later analysis, TCR-TCR, TCR-HLA and TCR-CMV co-occurrence was scored with hypergeometric tests, and a repertoire-size bias correction was applied to TCR pairs. False discovery rates were estimated in a later analysis by permuting HLA or CMV assignments 20 times. In a later analysis, co-occurring TCRs were grouped with DBSCAN, and TCRdist sequence similarity was added when clustering was performed within HLA-allele-positive subsets. Repertoires with fewer than 30,000 or more than 120,000 public chains, plus five repertoires with anomalous nucleotide sharing, were excluded from co-occurrence clustering. The table comes from immuneACCESS by way of TCRdb, which keeps in-frame sequences with V and J called. Part of the clones is missing from these tables; in studies checked, under half for an unresolved V gene and the rest for unknown reasons. V, J and clone size reflect that table, while D and trimming were determined from the DNA. The sample profile shows under 200,000 clones; roughly 70% of them were found once. The ten largest clones capture about 1.7% of the sample.

The cohort comprised some 680 healthy bone marrow donors. At the time of sampling, every cohort member was nominally healthy, though immune exposures that went unrecorded were likely present. The donor tested CMV seronegative and was one of the 352 seronegative cohort members. A peripheral blood sample was collected from each donor, and TCR beta sequencing was performed on peripheral blood mononuclear cells. Genomic DNA extraction from the blood cell samples was performed with the Qiagen DNeasy Blood Extraction Kit. Beyond this particular receptor, the publication reports: Some IMGT-functional V segments, including TRBV6-2 and TRBV6-3, could not be told apart with the 87-base-pair reads, so those segments were excluded. Compared with the 666-donor mean, donors in an Asian-associated ancestry cluster had fewer N-insertions in productive TCRs, according to a later genetic analysis. A cluster of highly shared sequence variants was judged likely to be a technical artifact of the sequencing pipeline. In vitro tests confirmed that a few of the cytomegalovirus-associated TCR beta chains recognize cytomegalovirus antigens. It was suggested by the authors that the approach could potentially be generalized to other disease states and immunological phenotypes. Because counts were too low, around 18 rarely observed V segments, including chromosome 9 orphons, were left out of the earlier analysis of roughly 600 of the donors. A later analysis found that TCR association rates varied across HLA loci, with DRB1 alleles showing the most associated TCRs and HLA-C alleles the fewest. Compared with equally common non-associated chains, HLA-associated TCR beta chains in a later analysis were more clonally expanded and had lower generation probabilities. According to a later analysis, parvovirus B19, influenza, CMV and Epstein-Barr virus appeared linked to several top co-occurrence clusters. Roughly uniform sequencing depth across donors was assumed in presence/absence analyses, although this assumption may not hold. Strong co-occurrence of HLA alleles, especially DR and DQ, made assigning TCR associations to individual alleles difficult. Cytomegalovirus status was reported to be diagnosed by the classifier with high specificity and sensitivity in both the original and validation cohorts. A later analysis associated about 16,000 TCR beta sequences with specific HLA alleles at a false discovery rate of 0.05. Most TCR sequences were observed very rarely across donors, whereas some public TCRs were present in many individuals. An earlier analysis of approximately 500 of the donors showed that most TCR beta V segments appeared in productive rearrangements either about 87% or about 30% of the time, which broadly matched IMGT annotations. For the cohort, immune exposure information was limited to CMV serostatus. V-gene and J-gene trimming of TCR beta chains was associated with a missense DCLRE1C variant in a later genetic analysis, and the association was replicated in an independent cohort. Linkage disequilibrium might explain the correlated functional status among segregating V segments, but an unknown experimental factor could not be ruled out. HLA typing was unavailable for some donors at each locus, so association tests used only the typed subset. A total of some 180 TCR beta chains were listed by the study as associated with cytomegalovirus. According to a later analysis, most CMV-associated TCR beta chains appeared to be HLA-restricted, and the HLA associations seemed to be driven largely by CMV exposure. A further reported finding was that TCR beta sequences accurately predicted the HLA-A and HLA-B alleles for most subjects in the first cohort. The cohort was sequenced for TCR beta chains only, and without alpha or paired-chain data the features that could be detected were limited.

The germline V gene yields MDHEN for CDR1 and SYDVKM for CDR2. Trimming removed 4 bases from V and 3 bases from J; the gene matches leave 9 bases unexplained. The CDR3 starts with the cysteine, ends with the phenylalanine, and has 16 residues. Here the CDR3 DNA is all that survives: 48 bases in frame from base 1. A remark on this clone: Its cognate antigen has yet to be identified. Base qualities were left out, and no much larger clone turns up one base away.

Here the chain combines TRBV28 and TRBJ2-7, and 10 junctional nucleotides match TRBD2. This TCR was sampled from a woman younger than 45 in good health and CMV-seronegative. Source material: PBMCs. The nucleotide sequence reads as follows: TGTGCCAGCAGTTCCATCGATCTAGCGGGAGACTACGAGCAGTACTTC. Its protein reads: CASSSIDLAGDYEQYF.